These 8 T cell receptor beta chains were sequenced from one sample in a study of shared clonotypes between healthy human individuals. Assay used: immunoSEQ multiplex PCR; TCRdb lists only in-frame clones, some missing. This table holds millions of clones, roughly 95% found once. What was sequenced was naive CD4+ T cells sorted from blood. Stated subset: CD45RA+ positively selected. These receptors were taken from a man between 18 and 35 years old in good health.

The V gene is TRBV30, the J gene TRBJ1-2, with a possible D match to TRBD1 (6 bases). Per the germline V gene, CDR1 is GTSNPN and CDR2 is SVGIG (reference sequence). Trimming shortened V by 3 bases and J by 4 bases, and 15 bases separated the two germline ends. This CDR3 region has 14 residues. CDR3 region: CAWRQQGSGYGYTF. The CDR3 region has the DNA TGTGCCTGGAGGCAACAGGGTTCAGGCTATGGCTACACCTTC.

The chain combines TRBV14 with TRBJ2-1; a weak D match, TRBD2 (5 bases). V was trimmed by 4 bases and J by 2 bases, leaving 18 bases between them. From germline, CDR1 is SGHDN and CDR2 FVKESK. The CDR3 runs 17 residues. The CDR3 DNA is TGTGCCAGCAGCCGAAGCCTACTAGGTCCCCCCTACAATGAGCAGTTCTTC. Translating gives CASSRSLLGPPYNEQFF.

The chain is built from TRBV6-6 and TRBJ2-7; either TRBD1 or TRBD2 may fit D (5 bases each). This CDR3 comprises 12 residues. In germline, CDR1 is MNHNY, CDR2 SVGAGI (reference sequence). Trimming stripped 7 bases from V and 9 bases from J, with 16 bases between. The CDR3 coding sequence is TGTGCCAGCACCCGAGTAGAGGGGCCGCAGTACTTC. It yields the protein CASTRVEGPQYF.

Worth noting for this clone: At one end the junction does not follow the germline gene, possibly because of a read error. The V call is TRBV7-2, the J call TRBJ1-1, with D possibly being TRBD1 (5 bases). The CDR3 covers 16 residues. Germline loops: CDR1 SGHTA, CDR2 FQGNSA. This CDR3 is CASSIAAGRRNTEAFF. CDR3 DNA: TGTGCCAGCAGCATAGCGGCGGGGCGGAGAAACACTGAAGCTTTCTTT.

The CDR3 sequence is CSVELRDRDPTGELFF. The DNA of the CDR3 is TGCAGCGTTGAGTTGAGAGACAGGGACCCCACCGGGGAGCTGTTTTTT. The rearrangement links TRBV29-1 to TRBJ2-2; 7 nucleotides line up with TRBD1. The germline V gene encodes CDR1 SQVTM and CDR2 ANQGSEA. The CDR3 loop spans 16 amino acids. V shed 3 bases, J shed 4 bases, and the junction held 11 bases outside the gene matches.

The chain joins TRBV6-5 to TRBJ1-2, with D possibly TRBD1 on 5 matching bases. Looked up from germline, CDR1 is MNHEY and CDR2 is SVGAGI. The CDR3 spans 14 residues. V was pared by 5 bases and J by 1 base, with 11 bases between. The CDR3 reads CASSRGRNNYGYTF. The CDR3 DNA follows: TGTGCCAGCAGTAGGGGACGGAATAACTATGGCTACACCTTC.

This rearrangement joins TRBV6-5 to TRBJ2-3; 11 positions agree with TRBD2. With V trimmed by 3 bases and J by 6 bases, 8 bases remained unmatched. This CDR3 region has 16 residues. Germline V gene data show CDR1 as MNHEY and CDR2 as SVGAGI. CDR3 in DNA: TGTGCCAGCAGTTATGTAGCGGGAGGGCCAGGGGATACGCAGTATTTT. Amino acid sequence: CASSYVAGGPGDTQYF.

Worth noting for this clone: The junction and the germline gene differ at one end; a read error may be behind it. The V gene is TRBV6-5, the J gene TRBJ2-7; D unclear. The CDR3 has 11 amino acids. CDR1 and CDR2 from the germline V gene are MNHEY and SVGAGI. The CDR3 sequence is CASSFSHEQYF. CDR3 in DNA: TGTGCCAGCAGTTTCTCCCACGAGCAGTACTTC.